One and the same sample provided the 9 T cell receptor beta chains below, sequenced in a study of CD8 T cells in ankylosing spondylitis. TCRdb re-called the 5' RACE reads through MiXCR, storing one row per CDR3 protein. The sample lists around 430,000 distinct CDR3 sequences, 15% to 20% occurring once. No cognate antigen is known for these TCRs. Notes on the study in general: Ankylosing spondylitis blood appeared to be characterized by a TCR beta motif of roughly eight highly homologous variants.

Sequenced: blood, either unsorted or a sorted T cell fraction (not recorded which). The receptors stem from a male donor with ankylosing spondylitis.

The J gene is TRBJ2-7, the V gene TRBV12-3 or TRBV12-4, with a tentative D call TRBD1 (5 bases). V was pared by 5 bases and J by 0 bases, with 14 bases between. This CDR3 has 15 amino acids. The CDR3 protein is CASSRGVGISYEQYF. For the CDR3, the DNA is TGTGCCAGCAGTAGGGGTGTTGGGATCTCCTACGAGCAGTACTTC.

The chain carries TRBV3-1 and TRBJ1-6, with D unresolved. Trimming left V 3 bases short and J 9 bases short, with 12 bases between. The V gene's germline CDR1 is LGHDT and CDR2 YNNKEL (reference sequence). The CDR3 has 14 amino acids. The DNA for the CDR3 is TGTGCCAGCAGCCATGCCGGGATCGGTTCACCCCTCCACTTT. It encodes CASSHAGIGSPLHF.

In its sample, this clonotype was seen a few times. The chain's CDR3 is CASCTGEGLLRFEAFF. The CDR3 DNA sequence: TGTGCCTCCTGTACAGGGGAAGGGTTGCTGAGGTTTGAAGCTTTCTTT. The gene calls are TRBV30 and TRBJ1-1, with 7 bases lining up with TRBD1. V dropped 7 bases and J dropped 7; count of bases not matched to a gene: 21. Looked up from germline, CDR1 is GTSNPN and CDR2 is SVGIG (reference sequence). This CDR3 has 16 residues.

This clonotype has ten or more counts. The rearrangement uses TRBV5-1 and TRBJ2-3; D gene ambiguous. This CDR3 has 12 amino acids. Germline V gives CDR1 SGHRS, CDR2 YFSETQ. Trimming removed 0 bases from V and 6 bases from J, with 5 bases in between. The CDR3 sequence: CASSLDTDTQYF. CDR3 DNA sequence: TGCGCCAGCAGCTTGGATACGGATACGCAGTATTTT. Based on the CDR3 plus reference TRBV5-1 and TRBJ2-3, the full variable domain is KAGVTQTPRYLIKTRGQQVTLSCSPISGHRSVSWYQQTPGQGLQFLFEYFSETQRNKGNFPGRFSGRQFSNSRSEMNVSTLELGDSALYLCASSLDTDTQYFGPGTRLTVL.

The chain combines TRBV12-3 or TRBV12-4 with TRBJ1-1, with D possibly matching TRBD1 (5 bases). Trimming stripped 6 bases from V and 2 bases from J, with 16 bases between. The CDR3 contains 15 residues. CDR3 amino acids: CASRPGGGKNTEAFF. The CDR3 DNA follows: TGTGCCAGCAGACCCGGGGGAGGGAAAAACACTGAAGCTTTCTTT.

Many counts were recorded for this clonotype. This chain links TRBV10-3 with TRBJ2-1; D may be TRBD1 (6 bases). Per the germline V gene, CDR1 is ENHRY and CDR2 is SYGVKD. The ends were cut back, 4 bases at V and 2 bases at J, with 9 bases in the middle. CDR3 length equals 14 residues. Here the CDR3 DNA reads TGTGCCATCAGTGCCGGACAGACCTACAATGAGCAGTTCTTC. Translating it yields CAISAGQTYNEQFF.

The chain is built from TRBV15 and TRBJ2-7; D is unclear. Germline loops: CDR1 LNHNV, CDR2 YYDKDF (reference sequence). CDR3 length: 16 residues. The V gene lost 0 bases and the J gene lost 6 bases, with 18 bases spanning the gap. This CDR3 reads CATSRDLVLPPSEQYF. The CDR3, as DNA: TGTGCCACCAGCAGAGATTTGGTCTTACCGCCTTCCGAGCAGTACTTC.

The chain couples TRBV20-1 to TRBJ2-3; TRBD2 aligns across 10 bases. The CDR3 consists of 15 residues. Per germline, CDR1 DFQATT and CDR2 SNEGSKA (reference sequence). The J segment lost 5 bases and the V segment lost 6 bases, leaving 11 bases of the junction unmatched. The CDR3 loop reads CSAGSSGGAGDTQYF. The CDR3 region has the DNA TGCAGTGCGGGGAGCAGCGGGGGGGCGGGAGATACGCAGTATTTT.

This sequence joins TRBV12-3 or TRBV12-4 and TRBJ2-7; 12 nucleotides line up with TRBD2. This CDR3 comprises 14 residues. V trimming: 6 bases; J trimming: 9 bases; junction bases outside the gene matches: 9. The CDR3 DNA is TGTGCCAGCAGCCGGCCGGGACTAGCGGGCGGGCAGTACTTC. Protein product: CASSRPGLAGGQYF.